The 8 T cell receptor beta chains given below trace back to one sample, sequenced in a study of regulatory T cells in long-lasting Graves disease. Both iRepertoire HTBI primers and Arm-PCR of CDR3 regions were used to build the TCR beta libraries. TCRdb re-derived calls from the multiplex PCR reads in MiXCR, one entry per CDR3 protein. Of roughly 560,000 distinct CDR3 sequences in the sample, 16% are singletons; the top ten hold about 25%. As for time point: newly diagnosed GD, antithyroid drugs for less than 3 months. The authors made the TCR library using RNA they extracted from PBMCs. These same records also appear under a second study, on T cells in Graves' hyperthyroidism and ophthalmopathy.

The sample was peripheral blood mononuclear cells (PBMCs), taken at new diagnosis, from a patient treated with antithyroid drugs. The receptors derive from a middle-aged woman with Graves disease.

The CDR3 DNA is TGTGCCAGCAGCCCGACAGCGGTTGTCTTCACTGAAGCTTTCTTT. This gives the protein CASSPTAVVFTEAFF. The chain carries TRBV5-5 and TRBJ1-1; the D gene is possibly TRBD1 (5 bases). This CDR3 is built from 15 residues. Trimming shortened V by 4 bases and J by 4 bases, and 17 bases separated the two germline ends. Germline-derived CDR1 and CDR2 are SGHKS and YYEKEE (reference sequence).

The gene calls are TRBV6-1 and TRBJ2-7, with 7 bases lining up with TRBD2. The length of the CDR3 is 13 residues. V shed 6 bases and J 5 bases; nucleotides not matched to a gene: 7. Germline CDR1 and CDR2: MNHNS and SASEGT. The CDR3 region has the DNA TGTGCCAGCAGGCCCGGGGGAGGGAACGAGCAGTACTTC. Translated, it gives CASRPGGGNEQYF.

V is TRBV29-1 and J is TRBJ2-1, with 12 bases identical to TRBD2. The CDR3 totals 16 residues. V shed 6 bases and J 4 bases; nucleotides not matched to a gene: 10. From germline, CDR1 is SQVTM and CDR2 ANQGSEA. CDR3 sequence: CSVAGTSGGPYNEQFF. For the CDR3, the DNA is TGCAGCGTGGCCGGTACTAGCGGGGGGCCGTACAATGAGCAGTTCTTC.

This clonotype has more than one count but fewer than ten. The chain couples TRBV6-1 to TRBJ1-3; D gene uncertain. Germline V gene lookup returns CDR1 MNHNS and CDR2 SASEGT. The CDR3 covers 13 residues. Trimming shortened V by 10 bases and J by 3 bases, and 13 bases separated the two germline ends. The CDR3 sequence: CATTTDYGNTIYF. The CDR3 region has the DNA TGTGCCACTACGACGGACTATGGAAACACCATATATTTT.

This clonotype has at least ten counts. The gene calls are TRBV2 and TRBJ2-5; 8 bases are shared with TRBD2. This CDR3 spans 13 amino acids. Germline CDR1 and CDR2: SNHLY and FYNNEI. The junction had 5 bases not matched to a gene; V was cut back by 6 bases and J by 5 bases. The CDR3 spells CASRGGGTETQYF. The CDR3 bases are TGTGCCAGCAGAGGCGGGGGGACGGAGACCCAGTACTTC.

This clonotype was observed a few times. This chain joins TRBV4-1 and TRBJ1-2; no definite D call. The CDR3 consists of 15 residues. V dropped 0 bases and J dropped 4 bases, with 12 bases sitting between them. The V gene's germline CDR1 is MGHRA and CDR2 YSYEKL. The CDR3 nucleotides are TGCGCCAGCAGCCAAGATACGGGGTCCATCTATGGCTACACCTTC. Protein: CASSQDTGSIYGYTF.

This clonotype showed up just a few times. This chain uses TRBV19 with TRBJ2-7; the D is unclear. The length of the CDR3 is 13 residues. V was shortened by 5 bases and J by 2 bases, with 10 bases between the two germline ends. Germline V gene data show CDR1 as LNHDA and CDR2 as SQIVND (reference sequence). The DNA for the CDR3 is TGTGCCAGTAGTCTCCGGATTCCCTACGAGCAGTACTTC. It specifies CASSLRIPYEQYF. Based on the CDR3 plus reference TRBV19 and TRBJ2-7, the full variable domain is DGGITQSPKYLFRKEGQNVTLSCEQNLNHDAMYWYRQDPGQGLRLIYYSQIVNDFQKGDIAEGYSVSREKKESFPLTVTSAQKNPTAFYLCASSLRIPYEQYFGPGTRLTVT.

This clonotype has at least ten counts. The chain has TRBV18 and TRBJ1-1; 12 bases map to TRBD1. After removal of 3 bases from V and 5 bases from J, the junction contained 4 bases not matched to a gene. Germline CDR1 KGHSH, CDR2 LQKENI. The length of the CDR3 is 15 residues. The chain's CDR3 is CASSPGTGGLTEAFF. The CDR3, as DNA: TGTGCCAGCTCACCGGGGACAGGGGGCTTGACTGAAGCTTTCTTT.